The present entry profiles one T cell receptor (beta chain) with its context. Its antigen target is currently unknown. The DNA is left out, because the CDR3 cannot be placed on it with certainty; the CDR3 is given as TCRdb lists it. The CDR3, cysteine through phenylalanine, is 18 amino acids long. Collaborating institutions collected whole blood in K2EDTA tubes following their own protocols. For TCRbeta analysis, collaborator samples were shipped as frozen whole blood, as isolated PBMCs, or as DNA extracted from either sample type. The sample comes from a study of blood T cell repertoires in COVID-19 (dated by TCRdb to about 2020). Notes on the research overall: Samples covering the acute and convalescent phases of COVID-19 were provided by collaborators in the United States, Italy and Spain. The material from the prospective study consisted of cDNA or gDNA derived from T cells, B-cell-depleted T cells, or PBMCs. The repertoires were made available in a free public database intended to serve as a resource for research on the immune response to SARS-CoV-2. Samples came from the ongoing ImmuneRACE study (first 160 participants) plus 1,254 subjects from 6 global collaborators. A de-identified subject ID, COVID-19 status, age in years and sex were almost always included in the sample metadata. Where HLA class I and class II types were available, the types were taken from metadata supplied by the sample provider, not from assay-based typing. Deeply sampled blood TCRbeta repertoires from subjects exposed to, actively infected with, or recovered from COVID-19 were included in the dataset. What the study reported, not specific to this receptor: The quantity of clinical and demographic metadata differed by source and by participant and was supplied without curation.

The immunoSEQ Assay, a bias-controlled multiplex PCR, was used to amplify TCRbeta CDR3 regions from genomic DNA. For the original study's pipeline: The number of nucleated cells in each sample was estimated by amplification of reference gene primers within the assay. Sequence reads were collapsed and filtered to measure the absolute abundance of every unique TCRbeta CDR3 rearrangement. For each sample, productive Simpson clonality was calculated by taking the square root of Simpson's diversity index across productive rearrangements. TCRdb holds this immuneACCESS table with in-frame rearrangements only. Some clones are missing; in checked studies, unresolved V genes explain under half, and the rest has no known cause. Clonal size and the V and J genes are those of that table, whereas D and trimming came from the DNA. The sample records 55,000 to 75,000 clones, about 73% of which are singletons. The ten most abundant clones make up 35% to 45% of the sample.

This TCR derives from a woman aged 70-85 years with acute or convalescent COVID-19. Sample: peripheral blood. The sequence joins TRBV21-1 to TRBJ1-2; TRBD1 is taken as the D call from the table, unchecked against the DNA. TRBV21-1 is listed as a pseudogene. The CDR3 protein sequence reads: CASSFGQGTLKTTYGYTF.